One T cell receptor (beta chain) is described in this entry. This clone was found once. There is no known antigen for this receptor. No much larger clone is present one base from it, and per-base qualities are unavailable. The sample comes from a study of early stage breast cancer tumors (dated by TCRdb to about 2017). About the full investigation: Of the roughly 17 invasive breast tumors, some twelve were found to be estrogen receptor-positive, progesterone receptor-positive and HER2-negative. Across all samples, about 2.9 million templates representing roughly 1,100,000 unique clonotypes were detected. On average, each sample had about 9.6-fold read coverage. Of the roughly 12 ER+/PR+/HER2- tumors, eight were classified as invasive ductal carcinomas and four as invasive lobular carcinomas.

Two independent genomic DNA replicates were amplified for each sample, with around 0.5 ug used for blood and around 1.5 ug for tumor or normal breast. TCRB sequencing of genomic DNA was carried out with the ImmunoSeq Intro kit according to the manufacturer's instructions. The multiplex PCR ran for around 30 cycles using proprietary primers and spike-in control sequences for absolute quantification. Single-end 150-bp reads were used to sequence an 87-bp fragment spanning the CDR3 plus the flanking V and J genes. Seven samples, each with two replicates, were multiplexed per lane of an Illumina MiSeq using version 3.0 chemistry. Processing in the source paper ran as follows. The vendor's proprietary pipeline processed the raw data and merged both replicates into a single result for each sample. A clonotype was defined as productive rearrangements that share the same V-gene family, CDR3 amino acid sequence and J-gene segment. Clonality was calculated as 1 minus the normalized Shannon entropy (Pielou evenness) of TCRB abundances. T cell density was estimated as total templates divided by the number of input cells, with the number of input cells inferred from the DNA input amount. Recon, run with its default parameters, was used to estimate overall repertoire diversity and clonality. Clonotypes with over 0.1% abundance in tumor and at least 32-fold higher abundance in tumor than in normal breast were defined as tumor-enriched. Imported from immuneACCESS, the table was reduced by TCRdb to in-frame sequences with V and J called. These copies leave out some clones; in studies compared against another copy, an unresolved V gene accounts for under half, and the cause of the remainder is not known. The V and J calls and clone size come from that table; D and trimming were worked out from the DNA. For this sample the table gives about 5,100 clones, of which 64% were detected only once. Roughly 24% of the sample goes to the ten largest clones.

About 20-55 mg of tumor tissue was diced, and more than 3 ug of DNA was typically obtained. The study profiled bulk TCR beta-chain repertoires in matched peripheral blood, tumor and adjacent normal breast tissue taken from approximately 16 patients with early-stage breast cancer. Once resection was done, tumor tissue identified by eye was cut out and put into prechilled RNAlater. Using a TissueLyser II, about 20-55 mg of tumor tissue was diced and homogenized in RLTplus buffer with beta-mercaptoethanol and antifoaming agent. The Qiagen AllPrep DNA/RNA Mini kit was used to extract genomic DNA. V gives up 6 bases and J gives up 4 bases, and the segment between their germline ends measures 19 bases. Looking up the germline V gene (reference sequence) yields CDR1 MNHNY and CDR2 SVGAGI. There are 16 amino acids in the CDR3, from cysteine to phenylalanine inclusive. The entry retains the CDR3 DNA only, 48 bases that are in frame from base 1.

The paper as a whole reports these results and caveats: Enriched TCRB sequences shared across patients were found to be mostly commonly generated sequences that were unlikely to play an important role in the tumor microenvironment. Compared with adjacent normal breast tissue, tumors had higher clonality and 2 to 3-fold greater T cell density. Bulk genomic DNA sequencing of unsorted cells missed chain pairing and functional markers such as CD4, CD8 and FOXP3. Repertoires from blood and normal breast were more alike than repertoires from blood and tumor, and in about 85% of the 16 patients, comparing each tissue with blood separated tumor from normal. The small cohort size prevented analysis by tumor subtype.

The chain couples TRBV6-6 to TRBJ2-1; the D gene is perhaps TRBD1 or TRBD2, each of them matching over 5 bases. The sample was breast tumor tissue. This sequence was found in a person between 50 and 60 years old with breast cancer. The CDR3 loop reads CASSPRAGTSYNEQFF. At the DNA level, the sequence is TGTGCCAGCAGCCCCCGAGCCGGGACGAGTTACAATGAGCAGTTCTTC.